The 20 T cell receptor beta chains in this list originate from one sample, sequenced in a study of T cell responses to AZD1222 COVID-19 vaccine. Clones were sequenced by immunoSEQ multiplex PCR, and TCRdb holds only the in-frame ones, with some missing. Here the sample spans around 78,000 clones, about 82% being singletons. The sample in question was peripheral blood, obtained on day 0 of AZD1222 vaccination. These receptor sequences come from an adult in good health.

The CDR3 DNA follows: TGCGCCAGCAGCTTGGACCGAGCGAACACTGAAGCTTTCTTT. As protein: CASSLDRANTEAFF. The chain uses TRBV5-1 and TRBJ1-1, with D uncertain. In germline, CDR1 is SGHRS, CDR2 YFSETQ. This CDR3 comprises 14 residues. V shed 0 bases and J shed 1 base, with 7 bases lying between them. Combining the CDR3 with reference TRBV5-1 and TRBJ1-1 gives the whole variable domain KAGVTQTPRYLIKTRGQQVTLSCSPISGHRSVSWYQQTPGQGLQFLFEYFSETQRNKGNFPGRFSGRQFSNSRSEMNVSTLELGDSALYLCASSLDRANTEAFFGQGTRLTVV.

The chain combines TRBV3-1 (or the pseudogene TRBV3-2) with TRBJ1-4; D is perhaps TRBD1 (5 bases). Germline V gives CDR1 LGHDT, CDR2 YNNKEL (reference sequence). The CDR3 length is 16 residues. Between the trimmed V and J ends, which lost 3 bases and 8 bases, there was a span of 19 bases. The CDR3 region is CASSQGLGSSREKLFF. DNA for the CDR3: TGTGCCAGCAGCCAGGGGCTTGGGTCGTCGAGAGAAAAACTGTTTTTT.

The chain carries TRBV4-2 and TRBJ2-7; 8 positions agree with TRBD2. J was trimmed by 7 bases and V by 3 bases; bases with no gene match: 17. In germline, CDR1 is LGHNA, CDR2 YNFKEQ. The CDR3 contains 17 residues. In nucleotides, the CDR3 is TGTGCCAGCAGCCACCCAACGGGGGGGGCTGGGTCGGGGGAGCAGTACTTC. Its protein product is CASSHPTGGAGSGEQYF.

The chain recombines TRBV4-1 with TRBJ1-1, with D perhaps TRBD1 (5 bases). This CDR3 comprises 12 residues. Trimming stripped 1 base from V and 7 bases from J, with 7 bases between. Germline CDR1 reads MGHRA; CDR2 reads YSYEKL. Here the CDR3 reads CASSQGTSEAFF. The CDR3 DNA reads as TGCGCCAGCAGCCAAGGGACAAGTGAAGCTTTCTTT.

The chain combines TRBV23-1 with TRBJ2-5; 8 bases fit TRBD1. TRBV23-1 is flagged as an ORF with uncertain function. The CDR3 covers 14 residues. With V trimmed by 6 bases and J by 3 bases, 6 bases remained unmatched. In nucleotides, the CDR3 is TGCGCCAGCAGCCAACGGACAGGGAAAGAGACCCAGTACTTC. Protein product: CASSQRTGKETQYF.

This clone was counted once. CDR3 in amino acids: CAWRDKADYNSPLHF. CDR3 bases: TGTGCCTGGAGGGACAAGGCCGATTATAATTCACCCCTCCACTTT. This rearrangement joins TRBV30 to TRBJ1-6, with D perhaps TRBD1 (5 bases). The CDR3 is 15 amino acids. In germline, CDR1 is GTSNPN, CDR2 SVGIG (reference sequence). V was shortened by 3 bases and J by 4 bases, with 13 bases between the two germline ends.

The sample holds one count of this clone. The CDR3 is CASSPTGLSYNEQFF. DNA of the CDR3: TGTGCCAGTAGCCCTACAGGACTCTCCTACAATGAGCAGTTCTTC. The chain combines TRBV19 with TRBJ2-1; D assignment may be TRBD1 or TRBD2 (5 bases each). Germline V gene lookup returns CDR1 LNHDA and CDR2 SQIVND (reference sequence). CDR3 length: 15 residues. Trimming stripped 6 bases from V and 0 bases from J, with 12 bases between.

The genes are TRBV10-2 and TRBJ2-3; TRBD1 might be the D (6 bases). The germline V gene encodes CDR1 WSHSY and CDR2 SAAADI. CDR3 size: 15 residues. V was pared by 6 bases and J by 7 bases, with 20 bases between. The CDR3 sequence is CASRSPRGTVNTQYF. DNA for the CDR3: TGCGCCAGCAGATCCCCCAGGGGTACAGTCAATACGCAGTATTTT.

This chain joins TRBV30 and TRBJ1-2, with D possibly matching TRBD1 (6 bases). This CDR3 has 16 amino acids. Trimming took 3 bases from V and 2 from J, leaving 19 bases between them. The germline CDR1 and CDR2 sequences are GTSNPN and SVGIG (reference sequence). The CDR3 region has the DNA TGTGCCTGGAGGCAGGGGACGGCCCTTTCCAACTATGGCTACACCTTC. This translates into CAWRQGTALSNYGYTF.

J is TRBJ2-1 and V is TRBV9; TRBD2 agrees at 9 bases. In germline, CDR1 is SGDLS, CDR2 YYNGEE. CDR3 size: 13 residues. Losses at the gene ends were 3 bases for V and 5 bases for J; bases not matched to a gene: 0. The CDR3 coding sequence is TGTGCCAGCAGCGGACTAGCGGACAATGAGCAGTTCTTC. Protein sequence: CASSGLADNEQFF.

This rearrangement joins TRBV19 to TRBJ1-4; D not resolved. Germline lookup yields CDR1 LNHDA and CDR2 SQIVND (reference sequence). V was shortened by 5 bases and J by 4 bases, with 17 bases between the two germline ends. The CDR3 sequence is 16 residues long. CDR3 nucleotide sequence: TGTGCCAGTAGTTCCGAAGAATCGCCCCGTAATGAAAAACTGTTTTTT. Translated, it gives CASSSEESPRNEKLFF. The full variable domain, rest sourced from reference TRBV19 and TRBJ1-4, is DGGITQSPKYLFRKEGQNVTLSCEQNLNHDAMYWYRQDPGQGLRLIYYSQIVNDFQKGDIAEGYSVSREKKESFPLTVTSAQKNPTAFYLCASSSEESPRNEKLFFGSGTQLSVL.

The V and J genes are TRBV5-1 and TRBJ2-1, with 9 nucleotides matching TRBD2. V lost 0 bases and J lost 7; bases outside the gene matches: 8. Germline V gene sequence: CDR1 SGHRS, CDR2 YFSETQ. This CDR3 is 16 amino acids long. The CDR3 DNA reads TGCGCCAGCAGCTTGGGGGATAGCGGGAGTAAAAATGAGCAGTTCTTC. It codes for CASSLGDSGSKNEQFF.

V usage is TRBV7-9 and J usage is TRBJ2-1, with TRBD1 identical over 7 bases. The CDR3 loop spans 18 amino acids. The V gene end was trimmed by 4 bases and the J gene end by 3 bases; junction bases not matched to a gene: 15. Looked up from germline, CDR1 is SEHNR and CDR2 is FQNEAQ (reference sequence). DNA for the CDR3: TGTGCCAGCAGCTCCACCGCCGGGACAGCCAGACACTACAATGAGCAGTTCTTC. It specifies CASSSTAGTARHYNEQFF.

The chain has TRBV28 and TRBJ1-2; D unclear. From germline, CDR1 is MDHEN and CDR2 SYDVKM. The CDR3 runs to 13 residues. V was shortened by 3 bases and J by 7 bases, with 12 bases between the two germline ends. CDR3 nucleotide sequence: TGTGCCAGCAGTTTCCGAAGGGAGAGTGGCTACACCTTC. This encodes CASSFRRESGYTF.

This chain connects TRBV7-2 to TRBJ2-7, with TRBD2 identical over 7 bases. The CDR3 covers 15 residues. The germline gives CDR1 SGHTA, CDR2 FQGNSA. The ends lost 3 bases at V and 3 bases at J; junction bases unmatched: 8. CDR3: CASSFSGPPNYEQYF. CDR3 bases: TGTGCCAGCAGCTTTAGCGGGCCACCTAACTACGAGCAGTACTTC.

The chain recombines TRBV6-5 with TRBJ1-2; D is unresolved. The length of the CDR3 is 14 residues. The ends were cut back, 5 bases at V and 4 bases at J, with 14 bases in the middle. Germline V lookup: CDR1 MNHEY, CDR2 SVGAGI. The DNA of the CDR3 is TGTGCCAGCAGTACCCGGGAAGTCGGCTATGGCTACACCTTC. It is translated as CASSTREVGYGYTF.

As to this clone: Other DNA sequences in the same sample also yield this CDR3. The chain links TRBV18 to TRBJ1-5; possibly TRBD1 for D (5 bases). The germline V gene has CDR1 KGHSH and CDR2 LQKENI. CDR3 length: 14 amino acids. The V gene lost 1 base and the J gene lost 5 bases, with 9 bases spanning the gap. CDR3 amino acids: CASSPQGADQPQHF. The CDR3 DNA is TGTGCCAGCTCACCACAAGGGGCCGATCAGCCCCAGCATTTT. The entire variable domain, with the rest obtained from reference TRBV18 and TRBJ1-5, is as follows: NAGVMQNPRHLVRRRGQEARLRCSPMKGHSHVYWYRQLPEEGLKFMVYLQKENIIDESGMPKERFSAEFPKEGPSILRIQQVVRGDSAAYFCASSPQGADQPQHFGDGTRLSIL.

The chain links TRBV5-6 to TRBJ1-6; D is perhaps TRBD1 (5 bases). CDR3 length: 16 amino acids. Germline V CDR1 and CDR2: SGHDT, YYEEEE. Trimming took 3 bases from V and 5 from J, leaving 15 bases between them. CDR3 residues: CASSSPGRGNNSPLHF. The CDR3 bases are TGTGCCAGCAGCTCCCCGGGTCGGGGGAATAATTCACCCCTCCACTTT. Combining the CDR3 with reference TRBV5-6 and TRBJ1-6 gives the whole variable domain DAGVTQSPTHLIKTRGQQVTLRCSPKSGHDTVSWYQQALGQGPQFIFQYYEEEERQRGNFPDRFSGHQFPNYSSELNVNALLLGDSALYLCASSSPGRGNNSPLHFGNGTRLTVT.

The chain is built from TRBV5-8 and TRBJ2-1, with a possible D match to TRBD1 (7 bases). Germline CDR1 reads SGHTS; CDR2 reads YDEGEE. The CDR3 contains 15 residues. Trimming took off 1 base at V and 1 base at J, with 9 bases between the two ends. Here the CDR3 DNA reads TGTGCCAGCAGCTTGCAGGGGGGTTCCTACAATGAGCAGTTCTTC. Protein: CASSLQGGSYNEQFF.

The V call is TRBV6-1, the J call TRBJ1-6; D is possibly TRBD1 (6 bases). V was clipped by 1 base and J by 7 bases, with 11 bases between them. Germline V gene data show CDR1 as MNHNS and CDR2 as SASEGT. CDR3 length equals 15 residues. This chain's CDR3 is CASSEDRDFNSPLHF. The DNA for the CDR3 is TGTGCCAGCAGTGAAGACAGGGACTTCAATTCACCCCTCCACTTT.